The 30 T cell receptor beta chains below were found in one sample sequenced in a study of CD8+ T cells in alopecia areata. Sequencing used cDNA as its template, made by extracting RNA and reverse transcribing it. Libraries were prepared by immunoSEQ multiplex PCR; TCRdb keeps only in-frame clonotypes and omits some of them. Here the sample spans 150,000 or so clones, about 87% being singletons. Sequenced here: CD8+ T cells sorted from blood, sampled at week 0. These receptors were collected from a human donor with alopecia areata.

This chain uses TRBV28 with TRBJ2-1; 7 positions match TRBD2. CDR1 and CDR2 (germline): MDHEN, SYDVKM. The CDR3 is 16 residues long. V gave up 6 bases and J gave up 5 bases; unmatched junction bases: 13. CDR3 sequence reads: CASSSVTSRRDNEQFF. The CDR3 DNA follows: TGTGCCAGCAGCTCTGTGACTAGCAGAAGAGACAATGAGCAGTTCTTC.

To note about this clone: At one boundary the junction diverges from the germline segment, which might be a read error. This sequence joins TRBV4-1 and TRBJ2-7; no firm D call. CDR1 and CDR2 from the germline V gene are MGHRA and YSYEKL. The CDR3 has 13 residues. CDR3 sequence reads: CASSQVGSSEQYF. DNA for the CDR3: TGCGCCAGCAGCCAAGTAGGTTCCTCCGAGCAGTACTTC.

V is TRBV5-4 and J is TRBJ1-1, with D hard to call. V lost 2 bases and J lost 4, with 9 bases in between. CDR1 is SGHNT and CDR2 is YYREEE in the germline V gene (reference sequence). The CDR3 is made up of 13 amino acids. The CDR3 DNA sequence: TGTGCCAGCAGCTTAGCCGGGATCACTGAAGCTTTCTTT. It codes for CASSLAGITEAFF.

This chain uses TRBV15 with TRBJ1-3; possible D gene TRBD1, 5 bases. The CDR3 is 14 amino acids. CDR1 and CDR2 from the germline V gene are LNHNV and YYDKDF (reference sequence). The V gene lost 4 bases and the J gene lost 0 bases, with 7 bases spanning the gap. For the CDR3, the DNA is TGTGCCACCAGCAAGACAGACTCTGGAAACACCATATATTTT. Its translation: CATSKTDSGNTIYF. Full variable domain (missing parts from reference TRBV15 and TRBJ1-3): DAMVIQNPRYQVTQFGKPVTLSCSQTLNHNVMYWYQQKSSQAPKLLFHYYDKDFNNEADTPDNFQSRRPNTSFCFLDIRSPGLGDTAMYLCATSKTDSGNTIYFGEGSWLTVV.

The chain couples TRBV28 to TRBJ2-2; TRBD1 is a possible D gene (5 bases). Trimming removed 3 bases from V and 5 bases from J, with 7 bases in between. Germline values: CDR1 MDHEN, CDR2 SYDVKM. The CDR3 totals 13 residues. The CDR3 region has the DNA TGTGCCAGCAGTTTCCAGGGTACCGGGGAGCTGTTTTTT. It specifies CASSFQGTGELFF.

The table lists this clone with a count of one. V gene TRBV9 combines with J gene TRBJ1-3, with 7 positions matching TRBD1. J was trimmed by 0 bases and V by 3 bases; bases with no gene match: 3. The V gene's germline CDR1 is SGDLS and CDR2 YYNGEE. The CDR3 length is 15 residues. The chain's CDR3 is CASSARQGSGNTIYF. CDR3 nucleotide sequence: TGTGCCAGCAGCGCACGACAGGGCTCTGGAAACACCATATATTTT.

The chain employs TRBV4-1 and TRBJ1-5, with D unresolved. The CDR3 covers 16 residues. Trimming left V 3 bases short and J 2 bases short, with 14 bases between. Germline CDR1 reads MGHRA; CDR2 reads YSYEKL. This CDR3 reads CASSHQTTGGNQPQHF. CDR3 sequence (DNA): TGCGCCAGCAGCCACCAAACGACCGGGGGCAATCAGCCCCAGCATTTT.

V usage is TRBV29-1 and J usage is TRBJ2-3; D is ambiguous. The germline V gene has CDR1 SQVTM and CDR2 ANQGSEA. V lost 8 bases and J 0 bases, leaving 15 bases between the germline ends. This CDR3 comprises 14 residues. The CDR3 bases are TGCAGCACCGGCTCGGTCAGAAGCACAGATACGCAGTATTTT. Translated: CSTGSVRSTDTQYF.

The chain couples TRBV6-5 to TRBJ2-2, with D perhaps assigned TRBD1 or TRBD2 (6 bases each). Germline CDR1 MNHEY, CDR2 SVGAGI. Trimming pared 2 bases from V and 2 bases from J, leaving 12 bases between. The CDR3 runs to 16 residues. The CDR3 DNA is TGTGCCAGCAGTTACAGCGGAGGGGGAAACACCGGGGAGCTGTTTTTT. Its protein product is CASSYSGGGNTGELFF.

CDR3 loop: CASSEALRNEQFF. The CDR3 coding sequence is TGTGCCAGCAGTGAAGCCTTGAGGAATGAGCAGTTCTTC. The chain links TRBV6-1 to TRBJ2-1; no clear D gene. The CDR3 is 13 residues long. V dropped 0 bases and J dropped 7 bases, with 7 bases sitting between them. Looked up from germline, CDR1 is MNHNS and CDR2 is SASEGT.

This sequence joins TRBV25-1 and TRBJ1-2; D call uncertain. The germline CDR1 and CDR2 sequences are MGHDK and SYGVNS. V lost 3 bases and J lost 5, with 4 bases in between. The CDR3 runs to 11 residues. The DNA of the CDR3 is TGTGCCAGCAGTGACACATATGGCTACACCTTC. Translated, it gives CASSDTYGYTF.

As DNA, the CDR3 is TGTGCCAGTCATCAGCGGGACTTCTCCTACAATGAGCAGTTCTTC. Protein sequence: CASHQRDFSYNEQFF. The J gene is TRBJ2-1, the V gene TRBV13; 7 positions agree with TRBD2. Losses at the gene ends were 9 bases for V and 0 bases for J; bases not matched to a gene: 8. This CDR3 has 15 residues. The germline V gene has CDR1 PRHDT and CDR2 FYEKMQ (reference sequence).

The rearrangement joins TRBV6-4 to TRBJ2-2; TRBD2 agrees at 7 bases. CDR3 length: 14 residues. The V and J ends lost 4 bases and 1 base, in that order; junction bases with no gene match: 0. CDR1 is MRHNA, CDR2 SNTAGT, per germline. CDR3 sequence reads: CASSGGRNTGELFF. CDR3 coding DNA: TGTGCCAGCAGTGGCGGGAGGAACACCGGGGAGCTGTTTTTT.

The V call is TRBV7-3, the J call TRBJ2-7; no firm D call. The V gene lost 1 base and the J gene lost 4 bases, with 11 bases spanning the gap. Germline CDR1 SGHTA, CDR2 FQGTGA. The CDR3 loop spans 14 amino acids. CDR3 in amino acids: CASSLMPASYEQYF. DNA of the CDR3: TGTGCCAGCAGCTTAATGCCAGCTTCTTACGAGCAGTACTTC.

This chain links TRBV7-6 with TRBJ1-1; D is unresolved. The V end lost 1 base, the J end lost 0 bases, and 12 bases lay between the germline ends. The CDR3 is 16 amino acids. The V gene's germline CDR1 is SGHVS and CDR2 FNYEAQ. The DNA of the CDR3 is TGTGCCAGCAGCTTAGAGGACGTCAGTTTGAACACTGAAGCTTTCTTT. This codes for CASSLEDVSLNTEAFF.

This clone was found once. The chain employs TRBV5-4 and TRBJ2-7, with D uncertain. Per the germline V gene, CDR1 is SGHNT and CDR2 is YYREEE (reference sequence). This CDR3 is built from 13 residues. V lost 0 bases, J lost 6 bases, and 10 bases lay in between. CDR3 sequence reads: CASSLEGIGEQYF. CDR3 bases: TGTGCCAGCAGCTTGGAGGGCATCGGCGAGCAGTACTTC.

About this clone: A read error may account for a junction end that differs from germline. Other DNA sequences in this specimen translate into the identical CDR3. CDR3 sequence reads: CASTEDRSVTDTQYF. In DNA form, the CDR3 reads TGCGCCAGCACCGAAGACAGGTCCGTCACAGATACGCAGTATTTT. The chain links TRBV2 to TRBJ2-3, with D tentatively TRBD1 (6 bases). The CDR3 consists of 15 residues. Per the germline V gene, CDR1 is SNHLY and CDR2 is FYNNEI.

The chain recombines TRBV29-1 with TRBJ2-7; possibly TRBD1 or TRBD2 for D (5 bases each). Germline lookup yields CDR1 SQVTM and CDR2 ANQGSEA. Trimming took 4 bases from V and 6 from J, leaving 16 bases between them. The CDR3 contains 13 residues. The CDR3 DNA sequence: TGCAGCGTTGCAGAGGGGAACTTTATCGAGCAGTACTTC. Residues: CSVAEGNFIEQYF.

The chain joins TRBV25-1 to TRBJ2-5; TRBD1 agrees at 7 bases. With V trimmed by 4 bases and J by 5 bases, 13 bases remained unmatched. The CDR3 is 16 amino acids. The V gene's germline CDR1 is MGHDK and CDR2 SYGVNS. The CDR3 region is CASSAWTGTTVETQYF. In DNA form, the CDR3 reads TGTGCCAGCAGTGCCTGGACAGGAACCACGGTGGAGACCCAGTACTTC.

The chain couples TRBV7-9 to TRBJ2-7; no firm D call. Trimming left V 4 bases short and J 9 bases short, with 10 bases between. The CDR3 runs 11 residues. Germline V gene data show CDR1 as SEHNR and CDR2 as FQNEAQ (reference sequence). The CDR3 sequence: CASSSTGWQYF. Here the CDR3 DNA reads TGTGCCAGCAGCTCGACGGGTTGGCAGTACTTC.

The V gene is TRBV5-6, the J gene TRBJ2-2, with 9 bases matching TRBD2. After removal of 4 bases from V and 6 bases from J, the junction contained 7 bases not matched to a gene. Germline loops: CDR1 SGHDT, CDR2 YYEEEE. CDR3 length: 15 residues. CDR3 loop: CASSPSGGWPGELFF. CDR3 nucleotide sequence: TGTGCCAGCAGCCCAAGCGGGGGGTGGCCCGGGGAGCTGTTTTTT.

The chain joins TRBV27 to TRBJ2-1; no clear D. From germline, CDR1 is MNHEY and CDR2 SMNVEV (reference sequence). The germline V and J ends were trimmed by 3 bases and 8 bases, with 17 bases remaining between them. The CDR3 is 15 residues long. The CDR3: CASSLSSWSVYEQFF. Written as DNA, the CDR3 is TGTGCCAGCAGTTTGTCCTCCTGGTCAGTGTATGAGCAGTTCTTC.

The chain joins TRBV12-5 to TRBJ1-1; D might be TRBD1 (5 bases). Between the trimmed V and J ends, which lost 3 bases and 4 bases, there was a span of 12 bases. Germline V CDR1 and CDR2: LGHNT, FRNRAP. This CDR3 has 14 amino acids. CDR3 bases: TGTGCTAGTGGTTTCCACTCGGGGGGCACTGAAGCTTTCTTT. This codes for CASGFHSGGTEAFF.

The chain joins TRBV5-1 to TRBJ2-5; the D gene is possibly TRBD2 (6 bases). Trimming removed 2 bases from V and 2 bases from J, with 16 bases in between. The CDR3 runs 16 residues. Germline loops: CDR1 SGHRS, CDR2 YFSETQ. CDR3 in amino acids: CASSLGTAEGQETQYF. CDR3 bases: TGCGCCAGCAGCTTAGGGACCGCGGAGGGACAAGAGACCCAGTACTTC.

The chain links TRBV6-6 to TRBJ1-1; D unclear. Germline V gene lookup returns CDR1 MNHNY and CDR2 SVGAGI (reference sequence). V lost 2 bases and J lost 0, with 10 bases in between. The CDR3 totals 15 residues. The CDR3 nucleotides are TGTGCCAGCAGTTACGTGTCGGGAGTGAACACTGAAGCTTTCTTT. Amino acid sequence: CASSYVSGVNTEAFF.

The CDR3: CASSLRGGSPGETQYF. The CDR3 bases are TGTGCCAGCAGTTTACGGGGGGGTTCCCCCGGGGAGACCCAGTACTTC. The chain joins TRBV27 to TRBJ2-5; the match to TRBD2 covers 8 bases. Germline V gene sequence: CDR1 MNHEY, CDR2 SMNVEV (reference sequence). The ends lost 2 bases at V and 5 bases at J; junction bases unmatched: 10. CDR3 length: 16 amino acids.

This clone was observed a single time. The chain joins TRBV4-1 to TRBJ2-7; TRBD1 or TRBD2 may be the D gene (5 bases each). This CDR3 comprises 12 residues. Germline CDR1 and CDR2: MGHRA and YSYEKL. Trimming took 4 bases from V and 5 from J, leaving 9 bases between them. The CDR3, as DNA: TGCGCCAGCAGCCTTGGGGGTGACGAGCAGTACTTC. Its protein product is CASSLGGDEQYF.

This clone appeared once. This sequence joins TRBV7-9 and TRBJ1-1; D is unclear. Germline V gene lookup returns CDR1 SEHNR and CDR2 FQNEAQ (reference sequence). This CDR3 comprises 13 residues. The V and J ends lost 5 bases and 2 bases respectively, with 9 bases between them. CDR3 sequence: CASSPESNTEAFF. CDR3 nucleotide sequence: TGTGCCAGCAGCCCGGAAAGCAACACTGAAGCTTTCTTT.

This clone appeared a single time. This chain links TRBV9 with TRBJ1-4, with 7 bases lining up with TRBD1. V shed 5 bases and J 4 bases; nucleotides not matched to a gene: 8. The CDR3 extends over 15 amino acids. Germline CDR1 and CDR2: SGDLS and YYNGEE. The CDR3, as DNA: TGTGCCAGCAGTGCCACAGGGGTCAATAATGAAAAACTGTTTTTT. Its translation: CASSATGVNNEKLFF.

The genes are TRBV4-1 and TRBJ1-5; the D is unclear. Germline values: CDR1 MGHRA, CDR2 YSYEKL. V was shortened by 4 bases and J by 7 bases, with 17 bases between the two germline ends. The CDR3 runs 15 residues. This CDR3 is CASSPTHGGKQPQHF. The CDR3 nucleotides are TGCGCCAGCAGCCCAACTCATGGCGGTAAACAGCCCCAGCATTTT.